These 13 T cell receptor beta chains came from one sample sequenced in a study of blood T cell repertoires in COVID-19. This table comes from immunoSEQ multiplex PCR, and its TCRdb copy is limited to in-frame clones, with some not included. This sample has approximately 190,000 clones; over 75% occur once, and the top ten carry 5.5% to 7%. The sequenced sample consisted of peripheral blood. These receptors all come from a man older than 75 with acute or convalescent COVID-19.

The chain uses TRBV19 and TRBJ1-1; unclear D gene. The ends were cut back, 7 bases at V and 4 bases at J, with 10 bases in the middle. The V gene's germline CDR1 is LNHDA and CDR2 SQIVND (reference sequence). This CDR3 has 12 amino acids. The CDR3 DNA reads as TGTGCCAGTAAGGGCGGGATCACTGAAGCTTTCTTT. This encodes CASKGGITEAFF.

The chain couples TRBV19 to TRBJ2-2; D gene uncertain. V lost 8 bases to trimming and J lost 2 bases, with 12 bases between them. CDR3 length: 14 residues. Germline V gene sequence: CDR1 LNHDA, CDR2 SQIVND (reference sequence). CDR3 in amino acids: CASRDNPNTGELFF. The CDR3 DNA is TGTGCCAGTCGAGACAACCCCAACACCGGGGAGCTGTTTTTT.

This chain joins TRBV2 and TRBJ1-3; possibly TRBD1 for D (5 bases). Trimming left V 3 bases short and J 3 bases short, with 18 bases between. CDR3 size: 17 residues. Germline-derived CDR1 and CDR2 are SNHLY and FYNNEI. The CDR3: CASSDFSAGKGGNTIYF. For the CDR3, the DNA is TGTGCCAGCAGTGATTTCTCGGCAGGGAAGGGTGGAAACACCATATATTTT.

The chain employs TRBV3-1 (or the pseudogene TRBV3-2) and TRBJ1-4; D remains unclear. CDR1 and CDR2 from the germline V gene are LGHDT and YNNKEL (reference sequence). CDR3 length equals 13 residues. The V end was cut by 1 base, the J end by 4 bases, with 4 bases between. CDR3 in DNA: TGTGCCAGCAGCCAAGGGCTTAATGAAAAACTGTTTTTT. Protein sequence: CASSQGLNEKLFF.

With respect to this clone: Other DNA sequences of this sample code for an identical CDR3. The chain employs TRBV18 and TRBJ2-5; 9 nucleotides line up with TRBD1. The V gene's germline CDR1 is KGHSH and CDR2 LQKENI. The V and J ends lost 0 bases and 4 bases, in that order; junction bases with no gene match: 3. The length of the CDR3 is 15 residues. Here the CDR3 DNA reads TGTGCCAGCTCACCACCGGACAGGGGCGGAGAGACCCAGTACTTC. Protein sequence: CASSPPDRGGETQYF.

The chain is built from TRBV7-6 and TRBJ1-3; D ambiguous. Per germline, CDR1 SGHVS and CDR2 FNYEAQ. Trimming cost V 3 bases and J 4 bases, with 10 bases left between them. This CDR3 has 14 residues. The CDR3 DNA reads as TGTGCCAGCAGCTTGGTGGCAGGAGGAAACACCATATATTTT. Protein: CASSLVAGGNTIYF. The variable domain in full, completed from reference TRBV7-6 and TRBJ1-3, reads GAGVSQSPRYKVTKRGQDVALRCDPISGHVSLYWYRQALGQGPEFLTYFNYEAQQDKSGLPNDRFSAERPEGSISTLTIQRTEQRDSAMYRCASSLVAGGNTIYFGEGSWLTVV.

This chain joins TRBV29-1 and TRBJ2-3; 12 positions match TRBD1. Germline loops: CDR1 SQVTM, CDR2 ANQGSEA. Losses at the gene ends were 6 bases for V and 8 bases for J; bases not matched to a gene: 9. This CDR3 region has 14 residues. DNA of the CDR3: TGCAGCGTGGAATCGGGACAGGGGGCCGGTACGCAGTATTTT. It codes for CSVESGQGAGTQYF.

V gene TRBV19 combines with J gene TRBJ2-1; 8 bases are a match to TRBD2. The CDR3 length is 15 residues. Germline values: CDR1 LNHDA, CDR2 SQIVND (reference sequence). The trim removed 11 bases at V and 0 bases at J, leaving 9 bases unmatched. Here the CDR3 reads CASGKAGVSYNEQFF. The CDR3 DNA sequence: TGTGCCTCGGGGAAAGCGGGAGTCTCCTACAATGAGCAGTTCTTC.

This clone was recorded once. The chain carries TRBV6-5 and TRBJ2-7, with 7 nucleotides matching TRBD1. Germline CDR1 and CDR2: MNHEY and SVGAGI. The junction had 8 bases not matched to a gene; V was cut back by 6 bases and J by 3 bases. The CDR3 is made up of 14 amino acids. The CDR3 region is CASSPGQRHYEQYF. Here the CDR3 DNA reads TGTGCCAGCAGCCCGGGACAGAGACACTACGAGCAGTACTTC.

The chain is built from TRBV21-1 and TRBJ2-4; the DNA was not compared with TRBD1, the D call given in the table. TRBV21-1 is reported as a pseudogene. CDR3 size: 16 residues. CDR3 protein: CASNAGTGKAKNIQYF. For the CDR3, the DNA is TGTGCCAGCAACGCCGGGACAGGGAAAGCCAAAAACATTCAGTACTTC.

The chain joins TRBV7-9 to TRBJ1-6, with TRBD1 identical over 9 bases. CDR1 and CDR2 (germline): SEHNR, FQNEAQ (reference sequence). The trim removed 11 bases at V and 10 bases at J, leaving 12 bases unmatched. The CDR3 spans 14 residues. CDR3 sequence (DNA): TGTGCCTCACGTGGACAGGGGATCTTCTCACCCCTCCACTTT. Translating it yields CASRGQGIFSPLHF.

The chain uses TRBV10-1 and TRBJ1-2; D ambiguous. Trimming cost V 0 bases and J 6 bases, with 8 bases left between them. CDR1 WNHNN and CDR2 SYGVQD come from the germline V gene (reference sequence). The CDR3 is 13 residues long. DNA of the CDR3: TGCGCCAGCAGTGAGTCCAGGTGGAATGGCTACACCTTC. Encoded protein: CASSESRWNGYTF.

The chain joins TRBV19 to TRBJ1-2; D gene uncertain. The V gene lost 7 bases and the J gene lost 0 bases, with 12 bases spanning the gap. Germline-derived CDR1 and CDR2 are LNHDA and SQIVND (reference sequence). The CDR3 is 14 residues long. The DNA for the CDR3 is TGTGCCAGTAAGCGGCAATCTTCTAACTATGGCTACACCTTC. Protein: CASKRQSSNYGYTF.